A selection of T cell receptor beta chains follows, all from one sample in a study of post-analysis software for immune sequencing data. Using its own MiXCR run on the PCR reads, TCRdb lists one record per CDR3 protein. The data hold about 460,000 distinct CDR3 sequences, with roughly 45% observed a single time. The sample comprised blood. The receptors derive from a girl aged 5-17 years with multiple sclerosis. Both conserved end residues are part of each CDR3. D genes are given only for firm matches. Rows may omit the clone size; those that give it use once, few, many or a size class.

j_call clone_size v_call d_call cdr3_aa cdr3_nt
TRBJ2-7 . TRBV4-1 TRBD2 CASSQPTSGGYEQYF TGCGCCAGCAGCCAACCTACTAGCGGGGGTTACGAGCAGTACTTC
TRBJ1-1 . TRBV27 . CASISSWGASKAFF TGTGCCAGCATTTCTAGTTGGGGAGCGTCTAAAGCTTTCTTT
TRBJ2-7 . TRBV15 . CATSVSGLYEQYF TGTGCCACCAGTGTGAGCGGACTTTACGAGCAGTACTTC
TRBJ2-2 . TRBV6-1 . CAIQDGGELFF TGTGCCATCCAGGACGGCGGGGAGCTGTTTTTT
TRBJ2-5 once TRBV29-1 . CSATRSDFEQYF TGCAGCGCGACTAGATCGGATTTTGAGCAGTACTTC
TRBJ2-7 . TRBV18 . CASSPRDQDRMYF TGTGCCAGCTCACCACGGGATCAGGATCGAATGTACTTC
TRBJ2-1 . TRBV4-3 . CASSQAVSQAYNEQFF TGCGCCAGCAGCCAAGCTGTTAGCCAAGCCTACAATGAGCAGTTCTTC
TRBJ2-1 . TRBV5-1 TRBD1 CASSRRDRESEQFF TGCGCCAGCAGCAGGCGGGACAGGGAGAGTGAGCAGTTCTTC
TRBJ2-1 . TRBV7-3 TRBD1 CASSPTGDREAYNEQFF TGTGCCAGCAGCCCAACGGGGGACAGGGAGGCCTACAATGAGCAGTTCTTC
TRBJ2-3 few TRBV12-3/TRBV12-4 . CASSLARDNTDTQYF TGTGCCAGCAGTTTAGCGCGGGACAACACAGATACGCAGTATTTT
TRBJ1-1 . TRBV28 TRBD1 CASRPPTGEAEAFF TGTGCCAGCAGGCCTCCTACAGGGGAGGCTGAAGCTTTCTTT
TRBJ1-1 . TRBV6-6 . CASSQSLRDSNEAFF TGTGCCAGCAGTCAATCCCTCCGAGACAGCAACGAAGCTTTCTTT
TRBJ1-2 . TRBV12-3/TRBV12-4 . CASSFADPYGYTF TGTGCCAGCAGTTTTGCGGACCCCTATGGCTACACCTTC
TRBJ1-2 once TRBV9 . CASSPLGLRGAGYTF TGTGCCAGCAGCCCCTTAGGTTTGCGAGGGGCTGGCTACACCTTC
TRBJ2-1 few TRBV7-6 TRBD2 CASSTRIASGNEQFF TGTGCCAGCAGCACCCGGATCGCTAGCGGAAATGAGCAGTTCTTC
TRBJ1-2 few TRBV28 . CASSLFQGNYGYTF TGTGCCAGCAGTTTATTCCAGGGGAACTATGGCTACACCTTC
TRBJ1-1 . TRBV20-1 TRBD1 CSAREDRGNTEAFF TGCAGTGCTAGGGAGGACAGGGGGAACACTGAAGCTTTCTTT
TRBJ1-2 few TRBV11-2 . CASSFNFNYGYTF TGTGCCAGCAGCTTTAATTTTAACTATGGCTACACCTTC
TRBJ2-4 few TRBV20-1 TRBD1 CSANLDRGRAKNIQYF TGCAGTGCCAATCTGGACAGGGGAAGGGCCAAAAACATTCAGTACTTC
TRBJ2-1 few TRBV12-3/TRBV12-4 . CASSTSGRRVEQFF TGTGCCAGCAGTACAAGCGGCCGGAGGGTTGAGCAGTTCTTC
TRBJ2-7 . TRBV20-1 TRBD2 CSAGLAGRTYEQYF TGCAGTGCCGGACTAGCGGGACGTACCTACGAGCAGTACTTC
TRBJ1-2 few TRBV29-1 . CSAQGTQRRGYTF TGCAGCGCACAGGGAACCCAACGGCGGGGCTACACCTTC
TRBJ2-7 many TRBV12-3/TRBV12-4 . CASSPTGYEQYF TGTGCCAGCAGTCCAACAGGCTACGAGCAGTACTTC
TRBJ2-1 . TRBV28 TRBD2 CASSHRTSGRAYNEQFF TGTGCCAGCAGCCACCGGACTAGCGGGAGGGCCTACAATGAGCAGTTCTTC
TRBJ2-7 once TRBV15 . CATSRDSDRGSEQYF TGTGCCACCAGCAGAGATTCTGATAGGGGAAGCGAGCAGTACTTC
TRBJ2-7 . TRBV7-2 TRBD2 CASSFSSGGRNYEQYF TGTGCCAGCAGCTTTTCAAGCGGGGGGAGAAACTACGAGCAGTACTTC
TRBJ2-1 few TRBV20-1 . CSATRSGEQFF TGCAGTGCTACCCGCAGTGGTGAGCAGTTCTTC
TRBJ2-5 . TRBV7-2 TRBD2 CASSFAYAERGGETQYF TGTGCCAGCAGCTTTGCTTATGCTGAGCGGGGGGGGGAGACCCAGTACTTC
TRBJ2-3 many TRBV14 . CASSPVRSTDTQYF TGTGCCAGCAGCCCAGTCCGGTCCACAGATACGCAGTATTTT
TRBJ2-5 few TRBV10-3 . CAISELDGQETQYF TGTGCCATCAGTGAGTTAGATGGCCAAGAGACCCAGTACTTC
TRBJ2-5 . TRBV25-1 . CASSEEGGPQETQYF TGTGCCAGCAGTGAGGAAGGAGGTCCCCAAGAGACCCAGTACTTC
TRBJ1-4 . TRBV5-1 . CASSFNRDPGEKLFF TGCGCCAGCAGCTTCAACCGGGACCCAGGGGAAAAACTGTTTTTT
TRBJ1-1 . TRBV20-1 . CSARVGWNTEAFF TGCAGTGCTAGAGTTGGCTGGAACACTGAAGCTTTCTTT
TRBJ2-7 . TRBV7-2 . CASSYGRGGYEQYF TGTGCCAGCAGCTACGGCAGGGGTGGCTACGAGCAGTACTTC
TRBJ1-1 . TRBV29-1 . CSAAENTEAFF TGCAGCGCGGCAGAGAACACTGAAGCTTTCTTT
TRBJ2-1 . TRBV20-1 . CSARGIEGGRYNEQFF TGCAGTGCCCGTGGAATTGAGGGAGGTCGCTACAATGAGCAGTTCTTC
TRBJ2-1 many TRBV7-2 TRBD1 CASSLGTGINEQFF TGTGCCAGCAGCCTTGGGACAGGGATAAATGAGCAGTTCTTC
TRBJ2-3 . TRBV5-1 . CASSPEGGSDTQYF TGCGCCAGCAGCCCCGAAGGAGGATCCGATACGCAGTATTTT
TRBJ2-1 few TRBV12-3/TRBV12-4 TRBD1 CASRSGTGPYNEQFF TGTGCCAGCAGATCCGGGACAGGCCCTTACAATGAGCAGTTCTTC
TRBJ1-5 . TRBV4-1 TRBD1 CASSPGQKSNQPQHF TGCGCCAGCAGCCCGGGACAGAAGAGCAATCAGCCCCAGCATTTT